Listed below are T cell receptor beta chains from one sample, sequenced in a study of T cells in Graves' hyperthyroidism and ophthalmopathy. TCRdb analysed the multiplex PCR reads with MiXCR anew, one entry per CDR3 protein. The table has a few hundred thousand distinct CDR3 sequences, approximately 16% seen once. The source material was blood. These receptors all come from a man aged 35 to 55 with Graves' hyperthyroidism. The CDR3 runs from the conserved cysteine through the conserved F or W.

j_call | v_call | cdr3_aa
TRBJ2-7 | TRBV11-2 | CASSKPGQGYNEQYF
TRBJ2-3 | TRBV3-1 | CASSKRGSDTQYF
TRBJ1-2 | TRBV28 | CASSLRTGSWMIYGYTF
TRBJ1-1 | TRBV25-1 | CASSELGADTEAFF
TRBJ2-7 | TRBV20-1 | CSARDRVSVSSYEQYF
TRBJ2-1 | TRBV5-1 | CASSRMTSGENNEQFF
TRBJ2-3 | TRBV5-1 | CASSSFTSGDSDTQYF
TRBJ1-5 | TRBV15 | CATSRVGGGRISNQPQHF
TRBJ1-2 | TRBV14 | CASSQAFYGNTF
TRBJ2-3 | TRBV5-1 | CASSPTRQGGDTQYF
TRBJ1-5 | TRBV20-1 | CSASISLDQPQHF
TRBJ1-5 | TRBV7-8 | CASSLWGSENSNQPQHF
TRBJ1-6 | TRBV19 | CASSMSAGIGSPLHF
TRBJ2-1 | TRBV7-8 | CASSYSVTSVYEQFF
TRBJ2-3 | TRBV6-5 | CASSYLGRDGTDTQYF
TRBJ2-7 | TRBV7-3 | CASSLGKFSGMYEQYF
TRBJ2-7 | TRBV4-2 | CASRDAAGATYEQYF
TRBJ2-5 | TRBV20-1 | CSANQLSGWQTQYF
TRBJ2-1 | TRBV7-9 | CASSRGGLGYNEQFF
TRBJ2-7 | TRBV13 | CASSVRAGGYEQYF
TRBJ1-1 | TRBV6-2/TRBV6-3 | CATQKGPYTEAFF
TRBJ1-1 | TRBV4-2 | CASSQGPMMGQSPFAKAFF